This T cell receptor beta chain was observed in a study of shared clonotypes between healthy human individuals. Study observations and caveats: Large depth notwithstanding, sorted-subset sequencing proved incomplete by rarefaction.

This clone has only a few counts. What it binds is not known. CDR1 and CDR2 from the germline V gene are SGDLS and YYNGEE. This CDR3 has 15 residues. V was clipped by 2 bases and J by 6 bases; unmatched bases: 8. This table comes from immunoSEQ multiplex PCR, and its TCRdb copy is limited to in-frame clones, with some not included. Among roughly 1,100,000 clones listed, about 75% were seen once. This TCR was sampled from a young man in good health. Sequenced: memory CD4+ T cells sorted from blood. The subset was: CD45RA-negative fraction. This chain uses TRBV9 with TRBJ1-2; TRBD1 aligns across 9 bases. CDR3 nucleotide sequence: TGTGCCAGCAGCGTGGGGACAGGGAAAGCCAATGGCTACACCTTC. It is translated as CASSVGTGKANGYTF.